Reported below is one T cell receptor (beta chain). Assay used: immunoSEQ multiplex PCR; TCRdb lists only in-frame clones, some missing. Of about 120,000 clones listed, about 95% are singletons. CDR1 and CDR2 (germline): MGHRA, YSYEKL. The CDR3 loop spans 14 amino acids. V was shortened by 1 base and J by 8 bases, with 9 bases between the two germline ends. These data originate in a study of T cell responses to AZD1222 COVID-19 vaccine. The chain links TRBV4-1 to TRBJ1-6; D is unresolved. The clonotype originates from an adult who received the AZD1222 COVID-19 vaccine. This material consisted of peripheral blood, taken 28 days after the second AZD1222 dose. The CDR3 region has the DNA TGCGCCAGCAGCCAAGTGACTTCACATTCACCCCTCCACTTT. Protein product: CASSQVTSHSPLHF.